The subject of this entry is one T cell receptor beta chain. Trimming took 1 base from V and 4 from J, leaving 22 bases between them. The CDR3 is made up of 18 amino acids. The sample comes from a study of CD8 T cells in Susac syndrome. Random hexamers were used to reverse transcribe roughly 0.5 to 1 ug of RNA. Each CDR3 protein gets one entry after TCRdb re-called the immunoSEQ multiplex PCR reads with MiXCR. The table lists roughly 190,000 distinct CDR3 sequences, just under 95% of them singletons. Material: CD8+ T cells from PBMCs. The chain links TRBV12-3 or TRBV12-4 to TRBJ1-1; D gene uncertain. This TCR was sampled from a human donor with Susac syndrome. Written as DNA, the CDR3 is TGTGCCAGCAGTTTAGACGTCGGTGTCGGGTGGGAGGTCACTGAAGCTTTCTTT. Translation gives CASSLDVGVGWEVTEAFF.